This record concerns one T cell receptor beta chain sequence. This record comes from a study of blood T cell repertoires in COVID-19. Looking at the study overall: Sites in the United States, Italy and Spain provided acute and convalescent COVID-19 samples.

Recruits, aged roughly 18 to 95 years, lived in under 25 US areas. Germline assignment: CDR1 LNHDA and CDR2 SQIVND (reference sequence). V was clipped by 5 bases and J by 2 bases; unmatched bases: 4. The CDR3 covers 14 residues. How the authors handled the data: It was from reference gene primer amplification that nucleated cell counts were estimated. The assay was immunoSEQ multiplex PCR, and TCRdb's table has in-frame clones only and misses some. V and J calls and clone size come straight from that table; D and trimming were deduced from the DNA. Seen here are about 480,000 clones, about 85% observed once, and the top ten hold 1.5% to 2%.

This receptor was taken from a woman aged 18-29 years with acute COVID-19. The sequencing sample was made of PBMCs or T cells enriched from blood (not recorded which). The V call is TRBV19, the J call TRBJ2-7, with TRBD1 matching over 9 bases. The CDR3 protein is CASSVDRGTYEQYF. CDR3 coding DNA: TGTGCCAGTAGTGTCGACAGGGGGACCTACGAGCAGTACTTC.